Described below is a single TCR beta chain sequence and its context. The data stem from a study of blood T cell repertoires in COVID-19. Clones were sequenced by immunoSEQ multiplex PCR, and TCRdb holds only the in-frame ones, with some missing. Of more than 25,000 clones listed, about 89% are singletons. Germline V gene sequence: CDR1 SGHVS, CDR2 FNYEAQ. Trimming removed 5 bases from V and 7 bases from J, with 17 bases in between. The CDR3 sequence is 14 residues long. The chain links TRBV7-6 to TRBJ1-2, with D unresolved. The source of this sequence is a human donor in a cohort sampled during active COVID-19. Input material: peripheral blood. This CDR3 reads CASSPEPGVRGYTF. CDR3 DNA: TGTGCCAGCAGCCCCGAACCCGGTGTACGTGGCTACACCTTC. The whole variable domain, filled in from reference TRBV7-6 and TRBJ1-2, reads GAGVSQSPRYKVTKRGQDVALRCDPISGHVSLYWYRQALGQGPEFLTYFNYEAQQDKSGLPNDRFSAERPEGSISTLTIQRTEQRDSAMYRCASSPEPGVRGYTFGSGTRLTVV.